This TCR beta chain is from a study of CD8+ T cells in alopecia areata. Treatment denoted: oral pan-JAK inhibitor, 5-10 mg twice daily. PBMCs, the starting material, were the source of sorted CD4+ and CD8+ T cells. Germline loops: CDR1 MGHDK, CDR2 SYGVNS. Trimming stripped 1 base from V and 6 bases from J, with 14 bases between. The CDR3 totals 15 residues. After isolation, RNA underwent reverse transcription to generate cDNA as the sequencing template. Repertoires were generated with immunoSEQ multiplex PCR, while TCRdb's copy carries only in-frame clones and drops some. The repertoire holds 180,000 or so clones, with roughly 60% as singletons. This clone was recorded a few times.

This TCR derives from a human donor with alopecia areata. The rearrangement uses TRBV25-1 and TRBJ2-3; D gene ambiguous. The sample was CD4+ T cells sorted from blood, taken between weeks 55 and 65, from a patient treated with tofacitinib. The CDR3 here is CASSESSKTFDTQYF. In nucleotides, the CDR3 is TGTGCCAGCAGTGAATCTAGTAAAACCTTCGATACGCAGTATTTT.